This entry lists 32 T cell receptor beta chains sequenced from one sample in a study of blood T cell repertoires in COVID-19. Here immunoSEQ multiplex PCR was the method, and the copy in TCRdb shows in-frame clones only, minus some. The repertoire has about 14,000 clones, 80% to 95% of them found once; the top ten carry 8.1%. The sample consisted of peripheral blood. These receptor sequences come from a human donor in a cohort sampled during active COVID-19.

The chain carries TRBV5-5 and TRBJ2-7, with D possibly matching TRBD1 (6 bases). Looked up from germline, CDR1 is SGHKS and CDR2 is YYEKEE (reference sequence). This CDR3 comprises 13 residues. With 2 bases removed from V and 2 bases from J, the gap between germline ends came to 8 bases. DNA of the CDR3: TGTGCCAGCAGCTTACAGGGTGCCTACGAGCAGTACTTC. Residues: CASSLQGAYEQYF.

CDR3 region: CASRAGTGGYNEQFF. The CDR3 bases are TGCGCCAGCAGAGCCGGGACAGGGGGCTACAATGAGCAGTTCTTC. J is TRBJ2-1 and V is TRBV10-2; TRBD1 agrees at 11 bases. The junction had 4 bases not matched to a gene; V was cut back by 6 bases and J by 3 bases. The CDR3 extends over 15 amino acids. Germline loops: CDR1 WSHSY, CDR2 SAAADI.

This clone appeared a single time. The J gene is TRBJ1-4, the V gene TRBV9, with TRBD1 identical over 8 bases. V shed 0 bases and J 8 bases; nucleotides not matched to a gene: 6. The germline gives CDR1 SGDLS, CDR2 YYNGEE. There are 15 residues in the CDR3. CDR3 DNA sequence: TGTGCCAGCAGCGTAGGAGGGGGGACAGGCGAAAAACTGTTTTTT. It yields the protein CASSVGGGTGEKLFF. The full variable domain, completed using reference TRBV9 and TRBJ1-4, is DSGVTQTPKHLITATGQRVTLRCSPRSGDLSVYWYQQSLDQGLQFLIQYYNGEERAKGNILERFSAQQFPDLHSELNLSSLELGDSALYFCASSVGGGTGEKLFFGSGTQLSVL.

This rearrangement joins TRBV5-1 to TRBJ2-7, with TRBD1 matching over 8 bases. The CDR3 contains 15 residues. The germline V gene encodes CDR1 SGHRS and CDR2 YFSETQ. Germline trimming cut 2 bases from V and 0 bases from J; bases unmatched to any gene: 4. CDR3 DNA sequence: TGCGCCAGCAGCTTTACAGGGGGGAGCTCCTACGAGCAGTACTTC. Translation gives CASSFTGGSSYEQYF. The whole variable domain, remainder taken from reference TRBV5-1 and TRBJ2-7, is KAGVTQTPRYLIKTRGQQVTLSCSPISGHRSVSWYQQTPGQGLQFLFEYFSETQRNKGNFPGRFSGRQFSNSRSEMNVSTLELGDSALYLCASSFTGGSSYEQYFGPGTRLTVT.

V is TRBV28 and J is TRBJ2-1; D remains ambiguous. V was shortened by 5 bases and J by 0 bases, with 14 bases between the two germline ends. The germline V gene has CDR1 MDHEN and CDR2 SYDVKM. The CDR3 has 16 residues. CDR3 sequence: CASSGSDKNSYNEQFF. Here the CDR3 DNA reads TGTGCCAGCAGTGGATCCGACAAGAACTCCTACAATGAGCAGTTCTTC.

The rearrangement joins TRBV3-1 (or the pseudogene TRBV3-2) to TRBJ1-2; D possibly corresponds to TRBD1 (5 bases). V lost 1 base and J lost 7, with 16 bases in between. Germline CDR1 reads LGHDT; CDR2 reads YNNKEL (reference sequence). The CDR3 contains 15 residues. DNA of the CDR3: TGTGCCAGCAGCCAAGCCTTAGCTAGCGGGGCTGGCTACACCTTC. This encodes CASSQALASGAGYTF.

The rearrangement links TRBV7-6 to TRBJ2-5; D is perhaps TRBD1 (6 bases). The CDR3 is 18 residues long. Germline V gives CDR1 SGHVS, CDR2 FNYEAQ. The V and J ends lost 1 base and 0 bases respectively, with 18 bases between them. The CDR3 here is CASSLVVKDSINQETQYF. In nucleotides, the CDR3 is TGTGCCAGCAGCTTAGTGGTGAAGGACAGTATTAACCAAGAGACCCAGTACTTC.

This chain connects TRBV7-9 to TRBJ2-5; 7 positions match TRBD2. In germline, CDR1 is SEHNR, CDR2 FQNEAQ (reference sequence). The CDR3 is made up of 16 amino acids. V lost 4 bases, J lost 5 bases, and 13 bases stayed unmatched. The chain's CDR3 is CASSSPMGEGRETQYF. CDR3 nucleotide sequence: TGTGCCAGCAGCTCCCCTATGGGGGAGGGTAGGGAGACCCAGTACTTC.

The V call is TRBV29-1, the J call TRBJ1-1, with a tentative D call TRBD1 (5 bases). Germline V CDR1 and CDR2: SQVTM, ANQGSEA. The CDR3 totals 13 residues. V was pared by 4 bases and J by 11 bases, with 20 bases between. The CDR3: CSVAGAARCYAFF. CDR3 sequence (DNA): TGCAGCGTTGCTGGGGCCGCACGGTGTTATGCTTTCTTT.

The chain is built from TRBV28 and TRBJ2-3; unclear D gene. Germline V gives CDR1 MDHEN, CDR2 SYDVKM. The V gene lost 1 base and the J gene lost 0 bases, with 5 bases spanning the gap. The CDR3 contains 14 residues. The CDR3 DNA reads TGTGCCAGCAGTTTATCTAGAAGCACAGATACGCAGTATTTT. Its translation is CASSLSRSTDTQYF.

The chain's CDR3 is CSVQQGAADTQYF. The CDR3 DNA sequence: TGCAGCGTTCAGCAGGGGGCCGCAGATACGCAGTATTTT. The chain employs TRBV29-1 and TRBJ2-3; 8 bases are a match to TRBD1. The CDR3 has 13 residues. CDR1 and CDR2 from the germline V gene are SQVTM and ANQGSEA. V shed 5 bases and J 4 bases; nucleotides not matched to a gene: 5.

The V call is TRBV6-2 or TRBV6-3, the J call TRBJ2-2; 10 nucleotides line up with TRBD2. Trimming removed 4 bases from V and 0 bases from J; junction bases left unmatched: 5. Germline CDR1 and CDR2: MNHEY and SVGEGT. The CDR3 length is 17 residues. The CDR3 spells CASSSRTSGANTGELFF. The CDR3 DNA sequence: TGTGCCAGCAGTTCCCGGACTAGCGGAGCGAACACCGGGGAGCTGTTTTTT.

The chain links TRBV2 to TRBJ2-1; weak D call: TRBD1 (6 bases). The CDR3 contains 14 residues. V was shortened by 6 bases and J by 5 bases, with 14 bases between the two germline ends. Germline V gene lookup returns CDR1 SNHLY and CDR2 FYNNEI. In DNA, the CDR3 is TGTGCCAGCAGCCGGACAGCAGCGAACAATGAGCAGTTCTTC. Residues: CASSRTAANNEQFF.

This clone turned up a few times. The chain couples TRBV7-9 to TRBJ2-4; 7 nucleotides agree with TRBD1. V shed 2 bases, J shed 0 bases, and the junction held 13 bases outside the gene matches. This CDR3 region has 19 residues. Per the germline V gene, CDR1 is SEHNR and CDR2 is FQNEAQ (reference sequence). CDR3 sequence: CASSLQTGTTALAKNIQYF. CDR3 DNA sequence: TGTGCCAGCAGCTTACAGACAGGGACAACCGCCCTAGCCAAAAACATTCAGTACTTC.

V usage is TRBV18 and J usage is TRBJ2-1, with 8 nucleotides matching TRBD2. J lost 2 bases, V lost 0 bases, and 3 bases had no gene match. The length of the CDR3 is 16 residues. Per germline, CDR1 KGHSH and CDR2 LQKENI. DNA for the CDR3: TGTGCCAGCTCACCACCGACCGGGGGGGCCTACAATGAGCAGTTCTTC. It encodes CASSPPTGGAYNEQFF.

The gene calls are TRBV7-9 and TRBJ2-5, with TRBD1 matching over 8 bases. V was pared by 5 bases and J by 5 bases, with 7 bases of the junction left unmatched. This CDR3 contains 14 residues. Germline-derived CDR1 and CDR2 are SEHNR and FQNEAQ (reference sequence). The CDR3 reads CASSERQGWETQYF. The CDR3 nucleotides are TGTGCCAGCAGCGAACGACAGGGGTGGGAGACCCAGTACTTC. The full variable domain, rest sourced from reference TRBV7-9 and TRBJ2-5, is DTGVSQNPRHKITKRGQNVTFRCDPISEHNRLYWYRQTLGQGPEFLTYFQNEAQLEKSRLLSDRFSAERPKGSFSTLEIQRTEQGDSAMYLCASSERQGWETQYFGPGTRLLVL.

This chain connects TRBV23-1 to TRBJ2-1; D may be TRBD2 (5 bases). TRBV23-1 is recorded as an ORF, its role being uncertain. The ends were cut back, 2 bases at V and 4 bases at J, with 18 bases in the middle. The CDR3 consists of 17 residues. In DNA form, the CDR3 reads TGCGCCAGCAGTCAAGGCCATACTAGATCGGGGTACAATGAGCAGTTCTTC. Its protein is CASSQGHTRSGYNEQFF.

CDR3 nucleotides: TGCAGCGTTGGGATGACAGGGGGCCGCAATGGCTACACCTTC. Protein product: CSVGMTGGRNGYTF. This rearrangement joins TRBV29-1 to TRBJ1-2; 10 bases are a match to TRBD1. Germline loops: CDR1 SQVTM, CDR2 ANQGSEA. With 4 bases clipped from V and 6 bases from J, the junction kept 8 bases outside the gene matches. The CDR3 is 14 amino acids.

The J gene is TRBJ2-2, the V gene TRBV18; 7 bases line up with TRBD1. CDR1 and CDR2 from the germline V gene are KGHSH and LQKENI. Losses at the gene ends were 2 bases for V and 0 bases for J; bases not matched to a gene: 3. This CDR3 is 16 amino acids long. CDR3 nucleotides: TGTGCCAGCTCACCATCGCAGGGGGCGAACACCGGGGAGCTGTTTTTT. This translates into CASSPSQGANTGELFF.

The chain recombines TRBV5-1 with TRBJ2-1; TRBD1 matches 10 bases. CDR3 length: 16 residues. Germline CDR1 reads SGHRS; CDR2 reads YFSETQ. With V trimmed by 0 bases and J by 5 bases, 5 bases remained unmatched. Written as DNA, the CDR3 is TGCGCCAGCAGCTTGGCCGGGACAGGGGCCAACAATGAGCAGTTCTTC. Amino acids: CASSLAGTGANNEQFF.

The rearrangement uses TRBV6-5 and TRBJ1-3; D not certain. Between the trimmed V and J ends, which lost 4 bases and 0 bases, there was a span of 7 bases. The CDR3 runs 14 residues. Per the germline V gene, CDR1 is MNHEY and CDR2 is SVGAGI. The CDR3 here is CASSFRSSGNTIYF. DNA for the CDR3: TGTGCCAGCAGTTTTAGGAGCTCTGGAAACACCATATATTTT.

The chain recombines TRBV11-1 with TRBJ2-1, with TRBD2 as a possible D gene (7 bases). CDR3 size: 16 residues. Germline V gene data show CDR1 as SGHAT and CDR2 as FQDESV (reference sequence). V was cut by 1 base and J by 0 bases, with 10 bases left in between. The CDR3 here is CASSLGAGASYNEQFF. The CDR3 DNA reads TGTGCCAGCAGCTTAGGGGCGGGGGCCTCCTACAATGAGCAGTTCTTC.

This chain joins TRBV7-2 and TRBJ2-2; 10 bases line up with TRBD2. The length of the CDR3 is 18 residues. V lost 5 bases to trimming and J lost 3 bases; unmatched junction nucleotides: 12. The V gene's germline CDR1 is SGHTA and CDR2 FQGNSA. The CDR3 DNA follows: TGTGCCAGCAGCCTAGGGCCGGAGCGGGGGGGCTACACCGGGGAGCTGTTTTTT. Protein product: CASSLGPERGGYTGELFF.

V and J are TRBV2 and TRBJ1-5, with 7 bases fitting TRBD1. This CDR3 region has 14 residues. The J segment lost 5 bases and the V segment lost 6 bases, leaving 7 bases of the junction unmatched. CDR1 and CDR2 (germline): SNHLY, FYNNEI. The chain's CDR3 is CASRKNRGHQPQHF. The CDR3 DNA is TGTGCCAGCAGGAAAAACAGGGGCCATCAGCCCCAGCATTTT.

The chain is built from TRBV29-1 and TRBJ2-5; TRBD2 agrees at 8 bases. Germline values: CDR1 SQVTM, CDR2 ANQGSEA. This CDR3 comprises 16 residues. The V and J ends lost 3 bases and 2 bases, in that order; junction bases with no gene match: 11. CDR3 bases: TGCAGCGTTGATGGGGTAGCGGGGTCACTACAAGAGACCCAGTACTTC. This sequence encodes CSVDGVAGSLQETQYF.

The V call is TRBV28, the J call TRBJ2-3, with D possibly matching TRBD1 (5 bases). V lost 6 bases to trimming and J lost 0 bases, with 13 bases between them. CDR3 length: 15 residues. Germline V gene lookup returns CDR1 MDHEN and CDR2 SYDVKM. The CDR3 protein is CASRGLKGSTDTQYF. CDR3 bases: TGTGCCAGCAGGGGGCTCAAGGGGAGCACAGATACGCAGTATTTT.

This sequence joins TRBV19 and TRBJ2-7; TRBD2 matches 9 bases. V was clipped by 6 bases and J by 2 bases; unmatched bases: 8. The CDR3 is made up of 15 amino acids. Germline-derived CDR1 and CDR2 are LNHDA and SQIVND (reference sequence). The CDR3 sequence is CASRLTSGLPYEQYF. The CDR3 nucleotides read TGTGCCAGTAGACTTACTAGCGGGTTACCCTACGAGCAGTACTTC.

The chain couples TRBV7-2 to TRBJ2-5; TRBD1 is a possible D gene (6 bases). The ends were cut back, 1 base at V and 1 base at J, with 13 bases in the middle. The CDR3 runs to 16 residues. Germline V gives CDR1 SGHTA, CDR2 FQGNSA. CDR3 bases: TGTGCCAGCAGCTTAGTATCGGGGACAATCCAAGAGACCCAGTACTTC. As protein: CASSLVSGTIQETQYF. Using reference TRBV7-2 and TRBJ2-5 for the parts outside the CDR3, the full variable domain is GAGVSQSPSNKVTEKGKDVELRCDPISGHTALYWYRQSLGQGLEFLIYFQGNSAPDKSGLPSDRFSAERTGGSVSTLTIQRTQQEDSAVYLCASSLVSGTIQETQYFGPGTRLLVL.

This chain links TRBV28 with TRBJ2-3; 8 bases are shared with TRBD2. This CDR3 has 13 amino acids. V dropped 6 bases and J dropped 8; count of bases not matched to a gene: 7. Looked up from germline, CDR1 is MDHEN and CDR2 is SYDVKM. CDR3 nucleotides: TGTGCCAGCAGCCCGGGACTAGTAGTTACGCAGTATTTT. Protein product: CASSPGLVVTQYF. The variable domain in full, completed from reference TRBV28 and TRBJ2-3, reads DVKVTQSSRYLVKRTGEKVFLECVQDMDHENMFWYRQDPGLGLRLIYFSYDVKMKEKGDIPEGYSVSREKKERFSLILESASTNQTSMYLCASSPGLVVTQYFGPGTRLTVL.

V is TRBV27 and J is TRBJ2-7, with 14 bases that match TRBD2. V was clipped by 5 bases and J by 5 bases; unmatched bases: 8. CDR3 length: 16 residues. The germline V gene has CDR1 MNHEY and CDR2 SMNVEV (reference sequence). For the CDR3, the DNA is TGTGCCAGCAGTCGCTTGGGACTAGCGGGAGACAACGAGCAGTACTTC. Protein sequence: CASSRLGLAGDNEQYF.

The chain couples TRBV6-6 to TRBJ2-7, with D uncertain. This CDR3 spans 14 amino acids. Trimming left V 2 bases short and J 1 base short, with 9 bases between. CDR1 and CDR2 from the germline V gene are MNHNY and SVGAGI (reference sequence). The CDR3 here is CASSYGTNSYEQYF. The CDR3 DNA follows: TGTGCCAGCAGTTACGGCACGAATTCCTACGAGCAGTACTTC.

This clone has only one observation. The V call is TRBV28, the J call TRBJ2-3, with D unresolved. The germline CDR1 and CDR2 sequences are MDHEN and SYDVKM. CDR3 length equals 15 residues. Trimming left V 6 bases short and J 2 bases short, with 15 bases between. The CDR3 sequence: CASSPPLPITDTQYF. The CDR3 region has the DNA TGTGCCAGCAGCCCTCCACTACCAATCACAGATACGCAGTATTTT.